A selection of T cell receptor beta chains follows, all from one sample in a study of post-analysis software for immune sequencing data. TCRdb fed the PCR reads into MiXCR, producing one record per CDR3 protein. The sample carries about 770,000 distinct CDR3 sequences, around 45% recorded once. The material sequenced was blood. The source of these receptors is a girl between 10 and 17 years old with multiple sclerosis. CDR3s include the opening cysteine and the closing phenylalanine or tryptophan. D genes are given only for firm matches. The size entry is marked missing in some rows and otherwise reads once, few, many or a size class.

>.|TRBJ1-4|TRBV7-9|few
TGTGCCAGCAGCTTGTCGGCAGGGCGGGAAAAACTGTTTTTT
CASSLSAGREKLFF
>TRBD1|TRBJ1-1|TRBV6-5|.
TGTGCCAGCAGTTACTCGCCAGGGGGCCGGACTGAAGCTTTCTTT
CASSYSPGGRTEAFF
>TRBD2|TRBJ2-7|TRBV9|.
TGTGCCAGCAGCCCCGGTGTTAGCGGGGTCTACGAGCAGTACTTC
CASSPGVSGVYEQYF
>.|TRBJ2-6|TRBV3-1|.
TGTGCCAGCAGCCCGCAGGGGACTGGGGCCAACGTCCGGACTTTC
CASSPQGTGANVRTF
>TRBD2|TRBJ2-1|TRBV11-2|few
TGTGCCAGCACCCAAGGTGGACTAGCGAACAATGAGCAGTTCTTC
CASTQGGLANNEQFF
>.|TRBJ2-5|TRBV3-1|.
TGTGCCAGCAGCCTTGACTACAATGAGCAGTACTTC
CASSLDYNEQYF
>.|TRBJ2-1|TRBV30|once
TGTGCCTGGAGTGACACGGAGGGGCGTAGGGATTACAATGAGCAGTTCTTC
CAWSDTEGRRDYNEQFF
>TRBD1|TRBJ2-5|TRBV30|.
TGTGCCTGGAGTGTGCCTTGGCGGGACAGGCGTCGTCAAGAGACCCAGTACTTC
CAWSVPWRDRRRQETQYF
>TRBD2|TRBJ2-2|TRBV7-2|few
TGTGCCAGCAGCTTACAAGCGGGAGACTACACCGGGGAGCTGTTTTTT
CASSLQAGDYTGELFF
>TRBD1|TRBJ1-1|TRBV10-3|.
TGTGCCATTTCAAGACAGGGCCAAGTAGACACTGAAGCTTTCTTT
CAISRQGQVDTEAFF
>TRBD2|TRBJ2-7|TRBV10-3|few
TGTGCCATCAGTGAGGTGACTAGCGGGGGGTACGAGCAGTACTTC
CAISEVTSGGYEQYF
>.|TRBJ2-1|TRBV20-1|.
TGCAGTGCTATATTCCCCCAGGGTAGTGAGCAGTTCTTC
CSAIFPQGSEQFF
>.|TRBJ2-2|TRBV24-1|.
TGTGCCACCAGTGAAGTGAACGCGAACACCGGGGAGCTGTTTTTT
CATSEVNANTGELFF
>TRBD2|TRBJ2-1|TRBV20-1|.
TGCAGTGCTCGGACCGGGACTAGCAGCAATGAGCAGTTCTTC
CSARTGTSSNEQFF
>TRBD2|TRBJ2-1|TRBV12-3/TRBV12-4|.
TGTGCCAGCAGCTCCAGCGGGAGAAGCGGTGGAGAGCAGTTCTTC
CASSSSGRSGGEQFF
>.|TRBJ1-2|TRBV7-9|.
TGTGCCAGCAGCTCCCCCGGACGGTCGGAATATGGCTACACCTTC
CASSSPGRSEYGYTF
>.|TRBJ2-7|TRBV18|.
TGTGCCAGCTCACCAGCGAGTGAGTCCTACGAGCAGTACTTC
CASSPASESYEQYF
>.|TRBJ2-7|TRBV20-1|once
TGCAGTGCTAGAGATGTGGGGAGACAACAATACGACGAGCAGTACTTC
CSARDVGRQQYDEQYF
>TRBD2|TRBJ2-3|TRBV20-1|few
TGCAGTGCAATAGCGGGAGGAAGGGATACGCAGTATTTT
CSAIAGGRDTQYF
>TRBD1|TRBJ1-2|TRBV20-1|.
TGCAGTGCTAAAGGAGGGGGCCATGGCTACACCTTC
CSAKGGGHGYTF
>TRBD2|TRBJ2-4|TRBV28|.
TGTGCCAGCAATACGGGGGCTAGCGGGAGCCCCGGAAACATTCAGTACTTC
CASNTGASGSPGNIQYF
>.|TRBJ2-3|TRBV7-2|.
TGTGCCAGCAGCTTAGGGGTGGCAGACACAGATACGCAGTATTTT
CASSLGVADTDTQYF
>.|TRBJ1-1|TRBV5-1|.
TGCGCCAGCAGCCCCCCGACGGGACACTTGAACACTGAAGCTTTCTTT
CASSPPTGHLNTEAFF
>.|TRBJ1-1|TRBV29-1|once
TGCAGCGCTGACACACAGGACGCTGAAGCTTTCTTT
CSADTQDAEAFF
>.|TRBJ2-1|TRBV7-3|.
TGTGCCAGCAGCATTGACTGGAACAATGAGCAGTTCTTC
CASSIDWNNEQFF
>.|TRBJ2-1|TRBV12-5|.
TGTGCTAGTGGTTTGGGGAAGAGCTCCTACAATGAGCAGTTCTTC
CASGLGKSSYNEQFF
>TRBD2|TRBJ2-3|TRBV7-2|.
TGTGCCAGCAGCTTGCCCGAGAGGGAGCGGGAAAGCACAGATACGCAGTATTTT
CASSLPERERESTDTQYF
>.|TRBJ2-5|TRBV4-1|many
TGCGCCAGCAGCCAAGATGGGCAGGTGAGGCAAGAGACCCAGTACTTC
CASSQDGQVRQETQYF